These 23 T cell receptor beta chains originate from one sample sequenced in a study of shared clonotypes between healthy human individuals. CD8 cells regarded as naive lacked CD45RO, were positively chosen for CCR7, and omitted terminally differentiated effector memory CD45RA+ cells. Only in-frame clones appear in the TCRdb table, and some are missing; sequencing was by immunoSEQ multiplex PCR. Here the sample spans millions of clones, 85% to 95% being singletons. Sequencing used naive CD8+ T cells sorted from blood. Receptor source: a man younger than 35 in good health.

The chain joins TRBV30 to TRBJ2-7, with a weak D call TRBD1 (6 bases). The CDR3 totals 13 residues. Trimming shortened V by 2 bases and J by 2 bases, and 10 bases separated the two germline ends. Germline lookup yields CDR1 GTSNPN and CDR2 SVGIG (reference sequence). The CDR3 spells CAWSLDRPYEQYF. The CDR3 DNA is TGTGCCTGGAGTCTGGACAGACCCTACGAGCAGTACTTC.

This chain joins TRBV7-9 and TRBJ2-7, with D perhaps matching TRBD1 (6 bases). CDR3 size: 15 residues. The germline V and J ends were trimmed by 7 bases and 3 bases, with 19 bases remaining between them. CDR1 SEHNR and CDR2 FQNEAQ come from the germline V gene (reference sequence). CDR3 in amino acids: CASTQGPGEGYEQYF. The DNA of the CDR3 is TGTGCCAGCACCCAAGGCCCAGGGGAAGGCTACGAGCAGTACTTC.

The chain links TRBV29-1 to TRBJ2-1, with 7 bases aligning to TRBD1. CDR1 and CDR2 from the germline V gene are SQVTM and ANQGSEA. The CDR3 covers 13 residues. The ends lost 4 bases at V and 1 base at J; junction bases unmatched: 1. DNA for the CDR3: TGCAGCGTTGGACAGGGATCCTACAATGAGCAGTTCTTC. Encoded protein: CSVGQGSYNEQFF.

This clone has just a few counts. The genes are TRBV6-5 and TRBJ2-1; 9 bases map to TRBD2. Germline V gene sequence: CDR1 MNHEY, CDR2 SVGAGI. Trimming cost V 6 bases and J 8 bases; bases outside gene matches: 8. The CDR3 extends over 14 amino acids. CDR3 coding DNA: TGTGCCAGCAGATCCTCAGCGGGGGGTTATGAGCAGTTCTTC. This encodes CASRSSAGGYEQFF.

This clone occurred once. The rearrangement joins TRBV5-6 to TRBJ1-1, with 8 bases identical to TRBD1. CDR1 and CDR2 (germline): SGHDT, YYEEEE. This CDR3 is built from 14 residues. Trimming at V came to 3 bases and at J to 5 bases, leaving 6 bases not matched to a gene. CDR3 protein: CASSWTDRGTEAFF. The DNA of the CDR3 is TGTGCCAGCAGCTGGACCGACAGGGGTACTGAAGCTTTCTTT.

This rearrangement joins TRBV27 to TRBJ2-5; D possibly corresponds to TRBD1 (6 bases). Between the trimmed V and J ends, which lost 2 bases and 4 bases, there was a span of 17 bases. Germline assignment: CDR1 MNHEY and CDR2 SMNVEV (reference sequence). This CDR3 has 16 residues. CDR3 in amino acids: CASSLGTGQILETQYF. The CDR3 region has the DNA TGTGCCAGCAGTTTAGGGACCGGACAGATATTAGAGACCCAGTACTTC.

Of note for this clone: Other DNA sequences from this sample encode an identical CDR3 as well. This chain links TRBV2 with TRBJ2-7; 9 bases are a match to TRBD1. Unmatched junction bases numbered 2, after V lost 4 bases and J lost 4 bases. The CDR3 contains 13 residues. Germline CDR1 and CDR2: SNHLY and FYNNEI. The CDR3 spells CASSGQGVYEQYF. The CDR3, as DNA: TGTGCCAGCAGTGGACAGGGGGTGTACGAGCAGTACTTC.

This chain uses TRBV5-6 with TRBJ1-6; D ambiguous. The CDR3 loop spans 14 amino acids. V was trimmed by 1 base and J by 6 bases, leaving 8 bases between them. The germline gives CDR1 SGHDT, CDR2 YYEEEE. CDR3 protein: CASSLRVLNSPLHF. The CDR3 DNA follows: TGTGCCAGCAGCTTGCGGGTACTTAATTCACCCCTCCACTTT. Full variable domain (remainder filled in from reference TRBV5-6 and TRBJ1-6): DAGVTQSPTHLIKTRGQQVTLRCSPKSGHDTVSWYQQALGQGPQFIFQYYEEEERQRGNFPDRFSGHQFPNYSSELNVNALLLGDSALYLCASSLRVLNSPLHFGNGTRLTVT.

The chain has TRBV28 and TRBJ1-2; the D is unclear. V lost 3 bases to trimming and J lost 5 bases, with 4 bases between them. This CDR3 spans 11 amino acids. Germline loops: CDR1 MDHEN, CDR2 SYDVKM. This chain's CDR3 is CASSFGYGYTF. The CDR3, as DNA: TGTGCCAGCAGTTTTGGTTATGGCTACACCTTC.

The chain combines TRBV5-1 with TRBJ2-5; the D gene is possibly TRBD2 (6 bases). Germline values: CDR1 SGHRS, CDR2 YFSETQ. Trimming stripped 1 base from V and 4 bases from J, with 14 bases between. The CDR3 sequence is 15 residues long. Here the CDR3 DNA reads TGCGCCAGCAGCTTGTACGGGGGAGCGGCAGAGACCCAGTACTTC. Encoded protein: CASSLYGGAAETQYF. Using reference TRBV5-1 and TRBJ2-5 for the parts outside the CDR3, the full variable domain is KAGVTQTPRYLIKTRGQQVTLSCSPISGHRSVSWYQQTPGQGLQFLFEYFSETQRNKGNFPGRFSGRQFSNSRSEMNVSTLELGDSALYLCASSLYGGAAETQYFGPGTRLLVL.

This chain uses TRBV5-4 with TRBJ2-7; D is perhaps TRBD1 (6 bases). The germline V gene encodes CDR1 SGHNT and CDR2 YYREEE (reference sequence). The CDR3 has 15 amino acids. Trimming shortened V by 0 bases and J by 7 bases, and 17 bases separated the two germline ends. The CDR3 DNA reads TGTGCCAGCAGCTTGGTAGGACAGTTAAAAGAGGAGCAGTACTTC. This gives the protein CASSLVGQLKEEQYF.

The chain links TRBV7-3 to TRBJ2-1; no reliable D call. The V gene lost 5 bases and the J gene lost 4 bases, with 6 bases spanning the gap. Per germline, CDR1 SGHTA and CDR2 FQGTGA. This CDR3 spans 12 amino acids. The CDR3 nucleotides read TGTGCCAGCAGCGACGGGTACAATGAGCAGTTCTTC. Protein product: CASSDGYNEQFF. Full variable domain (remainder filled in from reference TRBV7-3 and TRBJ2-1): GAGVSQTPSNKVTEKGKYVELRCDPISGHTALYWYRQSLGQGPEFLIYFQGTGAADDSGLPNDRFFAVRPEGSVSTLKIQRTERGDSAVYLCASSDGYNEQFFGPGTRLTVL.

The chain links TRBV10-2 to TRBJ2-5; TRBD2 is a possible D gene (6 bases). The J call may be in error: the DNA end matches TRBJ2-7 better. Germline loops: CDR1 WSHSY, CDR2 SAAADI. The CDR3 runs 16 residues. CDR3 sequence reads: CASRGWIAASSYEQYF. CDR3 nucleotides: TGCGCCAGCAGGGGGTGGATAGCGGCTAGCTCCTACGAGCAGTACTTC.

The chain combines TRBV6-6 with TRBJ1-5; maybe TRBD1 (6 bases). The germline CDR1 and CDR2 sequences are MNHNY and SVGAGI (reference sequence). The CDR3 is made up of 14 amino acids. V gave up 7 bases and J gave up 5 bases, with 15 bases separating them. CDR3 coding DNA: TGTGCCAGCACCACAACAGGGTATGATCAGCCCCAGCATTTT. Translated: CASTTTGYDQPQHF.

The count of this clone is one. The chain joins TRBV27 to TRBJ1-1, with D possibly being TRBD1 (6 bases). V lost 5 bases to trimming and J lost 6 bases, with 22 bases between them. This CDR3 has 16 amino acids. Per germline, CDR1 MNHEY and CDR2 SMNVEV (reference sequence). CDR3 DNA: TGTGCCAGCAGTCCGGGACACGGAGGGAGCAGCTCTGAAGCTTTCTTT. It specifies CASSPGHGGSSSEAFF.

The V and J genes are TRBV30 and TRBJ1-2, with a weak D call TRBD1 (5 bases). The CDR3 has 16 amino acids. The V gene's germline CDR1 is GTSNPN and CDR2 SVGIG (reference sequence). The germline V and J ends were trimmed by 1 base and 11 bases, with 26 bases remaining between them. The CDR3: CAWSDPQQGLWGGYTF. The CDR3 DNA is TGTGCCTGGAGTGACCCTCAGCAGGGCCTCTGGGGTGGGTACACCTTC.

Regarding this clone: At one of its ends the junction is not consistent with the germline gene, which may arise from a read error. V is TRBV7-7 and J is TRBJ1-6, with a weak D call TRBD1 (5 bases). Germline V gene lookup returns CDR1 SSHAT and CDR2 FNYEAQ (reference sequence). CDR3 length: 16 residues. The CDR3 DNA reads TGTGCTAGCAGCCCGACCGGGACGACCGTAAGAGCACCCCTCCACTTT. It specifies CASSPTGTTVRAPLHF.

V gene TRBV29-1 combines with J gene TRBJ1-1, with no clear D. CDR1 is SQVTM and CDR2 is ANQGSEA in the germline V gene. The CDR3 has 12 amino acids. Trimming cost V 3 bases and J 1 base, with 6 bases left between them. The CDR3 reads CSVDTENTEAFF. The CDR3, as DNA: TGCAGCGTTGATACAGAGAACACTGAAGCTTTCTTT.

The chain couples TRBV2 to TRBJ2-2, with 12 bases aligning to TRBD1. CDR3 length: 17 residues. V lost 6 bases and J lost 6; bases outside the gene matches: 11. Germline lookup yields CDR1 SNHLY and CDR2 FYNNEI. CDR3 region: CASSPAGQGAKAGELFF. The CDR3 nucleotides are TGTGCCAGCAGCCCCGCGGGACAGGGGGCGAAGGCCGGGGAGCTGTTTTTT.

The chain carries TRBV7-9 and TRBJ1-2; possible D gene TRBD1, 5 bases. Germline CDR1 is SEHNR and CDR2 is FQNEAQ (reference sequence). Between the trimmed V and J ends, which lost 5 bases and 1 base, there was a span of 20 bases. This CDR3 spans 17 amino acids. CDR3 sequence reads: CASSLGDGLTFNYGYTF. The CDR3 nucleotides are TGTGCCAGCAGCCTAGGGGACGGACTAACCTTTAACTATGGCTACACCTTC.

This rearrangement joins TRBV27 to TRBJ2-6, with a tentative D call TRBD1 (6 bases). Trimming took off 5 bases at V and 3 bases at J, with 14 bases between the two ends. Looked up from germline, CDR1 is MNHEY and CDR2 is SMNVEV (reference sequence). The CDR3 spans 16 residues. CDR3 nucleotides: TGTGCCAGCAGTCCACTCACAGGGTTTGGGGCCAACGTCCTGACTTTC. This codes for CASSPLTGFGANVLTF.

The V gene is TRBV5-4, the J gene TRBJ1-1; D ambiguous. The CDR3 loop spans 14 amino acids. V lost 2 bases to trimming and J lost 0 bases, with 8 bases between them. Germline CDR1 is SGHNT and CDR2 is YYREEE (reference sequence). CDR3 DNA sequence: TGTGCCAGCAGCTTTGTAGACATGAACACTGAAGCTTTCTTT. Translating gives CASSFVDMNTEAFF.

This rearrangement joins TRBV10-3 to TRBJ2-7; TRBD1 matches at 9 bases. Germline values: CDR1 ENHRY, CDR2 SYGVKD. V dropped 2 bases and J dropped 3; count of bases not matched to a gene: 5. The CDR3 covers 15 residues. The CDR3 sequence: CAISEGQGSFYEQYF. CDR3 DNA sequence: TGTGCCATCAGTGAGGGACAGGGGTCTTTCTACGAGCAGTACTTC.